A single sample is the source of the 26 T cell receptor beta chains below, sequenced in a study of T cell responses to AZD1222 COVID-19 vaccine. Repertoires were generated with immunoSEQ multiplex PCR, while TCRdb's copy carries only in-frame clones and drops some. The top ten hold about 7% of the sample, which has about 130,000 clones, 90% seen once. Sequences were derived from peripheral blood, sampled on day 0 of AZD1222 vaccination. The receptor source for this set is an adult in good health.

The chain recombines TRBV5-1 with TRBJ1-4, with TRBD1 matching 7 bases. Trimming took 0 bases from V and 8 from J; bases not matched to a gene: 10. The CDR3 has 16 residues. Germline-derived CDR1 and CDR2 are SGHRS and YFSETQ. CDR3 in DNA: TGCGCCAGCAGCTTGGGACAGGGCGGCTCGGGGGAAAAACTGTTTTTT. Amino acid sequence: CASSLGQGGSGEKLFF.

The rearrangement joins TRBV5-1 to TRBJ2-3; 13 bases are a match to TRBD2. Germline V gene data show CDR1 as SGHRS and CDR2 as YFSETQ. The V gene end was trimmed by 4 bases and the J gene end by 3 bases; junction bases not matched to a gene: 14. The CDR3 extends over 19 amino acids. CDR3 amino acids: CASSPSPTSGGPWTDTQYF. For the CDR3, the DNA is TGCGCCAGCAGCCCTAGTCCGACTAGCGGGGGGCCTTGGACAGATACGCAGTATTTT.

V gene TRBV19 combines with J gene TRBJ1-4; D remains unclear. Germline V gene lookup returns CDR1 LNHDA and CDR2 SQIVND (reference sequence). The CDR3 covers 13 residues. V was cut by 3 bases and J by 9 bases, with 11 bases left in between. The CDR3 region is CASSMLGMKKLFF. CDR3 in DNA: TGTGCCAGTAGTATGTTGGGAATGAAAAAACTGTTTTTT. The full variable domain, completed using reference TRBV19 and TRBJ1-4, is DGGITQSPKYLFRKEGQNVTLSCEQNLNHDAMYWYRQDPGQGLRLIYYSQIVNDFQKGDIAEGYSVSREKKESFPLTVTSAQKNPTAFYLCASSMLGMKKLFFGSGTQLSVL.

A single count supports this clone. The chain employs TRBV30 and TRBJ1-1; D perhaps matches TRBD1 (6 bases). This CDR3 has 13 amino acids. The germline V gene has CDR1 GTSNPN and CDR2 SVGIG (reference sequence). The V end lost 5 bases, the J end lost 3 bases, and 13 bases lay between the germline ends. CDR3 nucleotide sequence: TGTGCCTGGGGACAGCGGGTGGACACTGAAGCTTTCTTT. Translation gives CAWGQRVDTEAFF. The whole variable domain, remainder taken from reference TRBV30 and TRBJ1-1, is SQTIHQWPATLVQPVGSPLSLECTVEGTSNPNLYWYRQAAGRGLQLLFYSVGIGQISSEVPQNLSASRPQDRQFILSSKKLLLSDSGFYLCAWGQRVDTEAFFGQGTRLTVV.

The V call is TRBV4-3, the J call TRBJ1-6; no firm D call. The CDR3 extends over 18 amino acids. Trimming took off 1 base at V and 0 bases at J, with 13 bases between the two ends. Germline V gene data show CDR1 as LGHNA and CDR2 as YSLEER. CDR3 residues: CASSQVTASSSYNSPLHF. CDR3 sequence (DNA): TGCGCCAGCAGCCAAGTCACGGCATCAAGCTCCTATAATTCACCCCTCCACTTT.

This clone was observed once. J is TRBJ2-3 and V is TRBV28; unclear D gene. CDR1 and CDR2 from the germline V gene are MDHEN and SYDVKM. The V gene lost 4 bases and the J gene lost 2 bases, with 10 bases spanning the gap. This CDR3 is 14 amino acids long. The CDR3: CASSSFLNTDTQYF. DNA for the CDR3: TGTGCCAGCAGTTCATTCCTAAACACAGATACGCAGTATTTT. Full variable domain (rest looked up from reference TRBV28 and TRBJ2-3): DVKVTQSSRYLVKRTGEKVFLECVQDMDHENMFWYRQDPGLGLRLIYFSYDVKMKEKGDIPEGYSVSREKKERFSLILESASTNQTSMYLCASSSFLNTDTQYFGPGTRLTVL.

V usage is TRBV28 and J usage is TRBJ2-5; perhaps D is TRBD1 or TRBD2 (5 bases each). CDR1 MDHEN and CDR2 SYDVKM come from the germline V gene. V gave up 2 bases and J gave up 1 base, with 5 bases separating them. The length of the CDR3 is 13 residues. The CDR3 DNA reads as TGTGCCAGCAGTTTAGGGGGCCAAGAGACCCAGTACTTC. Translating gives CASSLGGQETQYF.

This sequence joins TRBV19 and TRBJ2-5, with a tentative D call TRBD2 (6 bases). V shed 5 bases and J shed 6 bases, with 10 bases lying between them. The CDR3 consists of 12 residues. Germline lookup yields CDR1 LNHDA and CDR2 SQIVND (reference sequence). The CDR3 sequence is CASSLRGQTQYF. As DNA, the CDR3 is TGTGCCAGTAGTTTGCGGGGCCAGACCCAGTACTTC.

V usage is TRBV28 and J usage is TRBJ1-1, with 9 nucleotides matching TRBD1. The J segment lost 6 bases and the V segment lost 6 bases, leaving 5 bases of the junction unmatched. The germline CDR1 and CDR2 sequences are MDHEN and SYDVKM. This CDR3 spans 13 amino acids. CDR3 in DNA: TGTGCCAGCAGAGGACAGGGGCGCCCTGAAGCTTTCTTT. Translated: CASRGQGRPEAFF.

The chain combines TRBV28 with TRBJ1-1; TRBD1 might be the D (5 bases). CDR3 length: 14 amino acids. With 8 bases removed from V and 0 bases from J, the gap between germline ends came to 13 bases. CDR1 MDHEN and CDR2 SYDVKM come from the germline V gene. The CDR3 spells CASHRGGMNTEAFF. The CDR3 DNA reads as TGTGCCAGCCACCGGGGGGGAATGAACACTGAAGCTTTCTTT.

The chain combines TRBV27 with TRBJ1-3, with a weak D call TRBD1 (6 bases). The CDR3 extends over 14 amino acids. CDR1 and CDR2 from the germline V gene are MNHEY and SMNVEV (reference sequence). Between the trimmed V and J ends, which lost 6 bases and 0 bases, there was a span of 9 bases. The CDR3 bases are TGTGCCAGCAGGGGGGGGCGCTCTGGAAACACCATATATTTT. It is translated as CASRGGRSGNTIYF.

In its sample, this clone was seen once. The chain is built from TRBV7-9 and TRBJ2-7, with 8 bases matching TRBD1. The CDR3 is 15 residues long. With V trimmed by 5 bases and J by 3 bases, 9 bases remained unmatched. Germline loops: CDR1 SEHNR, CDR2 FQNEAQ (reference sequence). The CDR3, as DNA: TGTGCCAGCAGCCCCCCCGGGACAGGCCTCTACGAGCAGTACTTC. Amino acid sequence: CASSPPGTGLYEQYF. Complete variable domain (other parts from reference TRBV7-9 and TRBJ2-7): DTGVSQNPRHKITKRGQNVTFRCDPISEHNRLYWYRQTLGQGPEFLTYFQNEAQLEKSRLLSDRFSAERPKGSFSTLEIQRTEQGDSAMYLCASSPPGTGLYEQYFGPGTRLTVT.

The chain links TRBV6-1 to TRBJ2-3, with 10 bases that match TRBD2. V lost 2 bases, J lost 0 bases, and 11 bases stayed unmatched. CDR1 and CDR2 (germline): MNHNS, SASEGT. The CDR3 covers 19 residues. CDR3 residues: CASSESWLAGGASTDTQYF. In DNA, the CDR3 is TGTGCCAGCAGTGAATCCTGGTTAGCGGGGGGTGCTAGCACAGATACGCAGTATTTT.

The chain carries TRBV7-9 and TRBJ1-4, with 10 bases matching TRBD1. Germline lookup yields CDR1 SEHNR and CDR2 FQNEAQ (reference sequence). The CDR3 length is 14 residues. The V gene end was trimmed by 3 bases and the J gene end by 7 bases; junction bases not matched to a gene: 2. CDR3 sequence reads: CASSFGQGGEKLFF. CDR3 sequence (DNA): TGTGCCAGCAGCTTCGGACAGGGGGGTGAAAAACTGTTTTTT.

The chain has TRBV19 and TRBJ1-1; no firm D call. Germline V gene lookup returns CDR1 LNHDA and CDR2 SQIVND (reference sequence). Trimming shortened V by 3 bases and J by 1 base, and 6 bases separated the two germline ends. CDR3 length: 13 residues. The CDR3 spells CASSISGNTEAFF. Written as DNA, the CDR3 is TGTGCCAGTAGTATTTCAGGGAACACTGAAGCTTTCTTT.

This clone showed up just once. The chain links TRBV4-1 to TRBJ1-5; 9 bases are a match to TRBD1. The CDR3 is made up of 16 amino acids. Looked up from germline, CDR1 is MGHRA and CDR2 is YSYEKL. Unmatched junction bases numbered 6, after V lost 0 bases and J lost 6 bases. CDR3 residues: CASSQEGQGYGQPQHF. CDR3 sequence (DNA): TGCGCCAGCAGCCAAGAGGGACAGGGTTACGGTCAGCCCCAGCATTTT.

The chain links TRBV18 to TRBJ2-2; D unclear. V lost 0 bases and J lost 4, with 6 bases in between. Germline CDR1 reads KGHSH; CDR2 reads LQKENI. The CDR3 spans 14 residues. The CDR3 loop reads CASSPPASTGELFF. CDR3 sequence (DNA): TGTGCCAGCTCACCACCGGCGAGCACCGGGGAGCTGTTTTTT.

V is TRBV5-6 and J is TRBJ2-2; D gene uncertain. Deletions cut 0 bases from V and 1 base from J, with 13 bases between. CDR1 and CDR2 from the germline V gene are SGHDT and YYEEEE. The CDR3 covers 17 residues. The CDR3 reads CASSLGGRRRNTGELFF. Here the CDR3 DNA reads TGTGCCAGCAGCTTGGGTGGTAGACGAAGGAACACCGGGGAGCTGTTTTTT. Looking up the rest from reference TRBV5-6 and TRBJ2-2 gives the full variable domain: DAGVTQSPTHLIKTRGQQVTLRCSPKSGHDTVSWYQQALGQGPQFIFQYYEEEERQRGNFPDRFSGHQFPNYSSELNVNALLLGDSALYLCASSLGGRRRNTGELFFGEGSRLTVL.

By sample fraction, this clone is medium-sized. The chain carries TRBV9 and TRBJ1-4; D unresolved. CDR1 and CDR2 (germline): SGDLS, YYNGEE. The length of the CDR3 is 15 residues. The germline V and J ends were trimmed by 0 bases and 4 bases, with 10 bases remaining between them. The CDR3 loop is CASSVGGPVNEKLFF. CDR3 coding DNA: TGTGCCAGCAGCGTAGGAGGGCCTGTTAATGAAAAACTGTTTTTT.

The V call is TRBV10-1, the J call TRBJ1-6, with D perhaps matching TRBD1 (5 bases). V was shortened by 7 bases and J by 0 bases, with 10 bases between the two germline ends. The CDR3 sequence is 15 residues long. CDR1 and CDR2 from the germline V gene are WNHNN and SYGVQD (reference sequence). The CDR3 spells CASIDRSSYNSPLHF. In nucleotides, the CDR3 is TGCGCCAGCATCGACAGAAGCTCCTATAATTCACCCCTCCACTTT.

The chain recombines TRBV11-3 with TRBJ1-2, with D possibly being TRBD1 (5 bases). V was trimmed by 10 bases and J by 1 base, leaving 19 bases between them. This CDR3 is built from 15 residues. Germline CDR1 and CDR2: SGHNT and YENEEA. The CDR3 sequence: CATQSTGNVNYGYTF. The CDR3 nucleotides read TGTGCCACCCAATCCACAGGAAACGTTAACTATGGCTACACCTTC.

This sequence joins TRBV19 and TRBJ1-5; D ambiguous. Trimming removed 7 bases at V and 0 bases at J, with 10 bases between. This CDR3 has 14 residues. The germline gives CDR1 LNHDA, CDR2 SQIVND (reference sequence). The CDR3 loop is CASTERVSNQPQHF. The CDR3 DNA reads as TGTGCCAGTACGGAGCGGGTTAGCAATCAGCCCCAGCATTTT.

This clone has only a few counts. This chain links TRBV7-3 with TRBJ2-1; 13 bases agree with TRBD2. With V trimmed by 5 bases and J by 4 bases, 8 bases remained unmatched. Per the germline V gene, CDR1 is SGHTA and CDR2 is FQGTGA. There are 17 residues in the CDR3. As DNA, the CDR3 is TGTGCCAGCAGCCGACTAGCGGGGGGCCCCAGATACAATGAGCAGTTCTTC. It codes for CASSRLAGGPRYNEQFF.

The chain joins TRBV27 to TRBJ1-2; D is uncertain. The V and J ends lost 5 bases and 4 bases respectively, with 11 bases between them. The germline CDR1 and CDR2 sequences are MNHEY and SMNVEV (reference sequence). The length of the CDR3 is 13 residues. Written as DNA, the CDR3 is TGTGCCAGCAGTCCAACGCCCAGCTATGGCTACACCTTC. It codes for CASSPTPSYGYTF.

The CDR3 loop is CASTPGGERAFSGANVLTF. As DNA, the CDR3 is TGTGCCAGCACCCCGGGGGGGGAAAGGGCCTTCTCTGGGGCCAACGTCCTGACTTTC. This chain links TRBV7-9 with TRBJ2-6; 8 bases are shared with TRBD2. The germline V gene has CDR1 SEHNR and CDR2 FQNEAQ (reference sequence). The CDR3 length is 19 residues. V shed 7 bases and J 0 bases; nucleotides not matched to a gene: 14.

The rearrangement joins TRBV11-2 to TRBJ2-3; TRBD1 matches at 9 bases. CDR1 SGHAT and CDR2 FQNNGV come from the germline V gene. The CDR3 sequence is 17 residues long. V was pared by 0 bases and J by 6 bases, with 10 bases of the junction left unmatched. CDR3 sequence (DNA): TGTGCCAGCAGCTTAGATCGAGGGACAGGGAAATATGATACGCAGTATTTT. Residues: CASSLDRGTGKYDTQYF.